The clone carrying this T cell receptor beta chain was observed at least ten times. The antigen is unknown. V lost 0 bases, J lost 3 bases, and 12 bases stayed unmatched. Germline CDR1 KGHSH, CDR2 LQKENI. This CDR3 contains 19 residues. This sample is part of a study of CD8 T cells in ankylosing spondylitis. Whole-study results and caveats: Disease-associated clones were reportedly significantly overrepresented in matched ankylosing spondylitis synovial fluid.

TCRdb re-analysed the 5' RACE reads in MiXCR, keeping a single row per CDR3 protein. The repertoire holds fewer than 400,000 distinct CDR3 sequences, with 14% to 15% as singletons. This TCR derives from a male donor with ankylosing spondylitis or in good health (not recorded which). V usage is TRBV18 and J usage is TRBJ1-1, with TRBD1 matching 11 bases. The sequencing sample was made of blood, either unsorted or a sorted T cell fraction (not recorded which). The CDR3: CASSPPGHLRGQGDTEAFF. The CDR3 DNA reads TGTGCCAGCTCACCACCCGGCCACCTGAGGGGACAGGGGGACACTGAAGCTTTCTTT.